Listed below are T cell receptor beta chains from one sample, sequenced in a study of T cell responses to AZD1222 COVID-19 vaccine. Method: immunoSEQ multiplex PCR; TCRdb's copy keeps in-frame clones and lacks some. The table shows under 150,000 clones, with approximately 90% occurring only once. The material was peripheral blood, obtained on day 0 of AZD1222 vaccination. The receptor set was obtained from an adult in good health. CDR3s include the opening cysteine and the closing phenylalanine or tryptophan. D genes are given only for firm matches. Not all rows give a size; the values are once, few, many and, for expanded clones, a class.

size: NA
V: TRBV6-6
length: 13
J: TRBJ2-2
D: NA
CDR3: CASSYRDTGELFF
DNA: TGTGCCAGCAGTTACCGCGACACCGGGGAGCTGTTTTTT

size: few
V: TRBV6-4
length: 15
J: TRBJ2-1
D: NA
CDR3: CASSTVSGSYNEQFF
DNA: TGTGCCAGCAGTACTGTTAGCGGTTCCTACAATGAGCAGTTCTTC

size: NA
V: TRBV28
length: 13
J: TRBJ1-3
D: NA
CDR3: CASTGVTGNTIYF
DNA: TGTGCCAGCACAGGGGTTACTGGAAACACCATATATTTT

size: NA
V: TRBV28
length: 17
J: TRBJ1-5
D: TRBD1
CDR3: CASSPGGTGPTHQPQHF
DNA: TGTGCCAGCAGCCCGGGGGGGACAGGACCCACCCATCAGCCCCAGCATTTT

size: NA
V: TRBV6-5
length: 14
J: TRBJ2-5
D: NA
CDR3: CASSYSQILETQYF
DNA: TGTGCCAGCAGTTACTCGCAGATTTTAGAGACCCAGTACTTC

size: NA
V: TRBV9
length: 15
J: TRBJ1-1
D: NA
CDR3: CASSVEGSMNTEAFF
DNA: TGTGCCAGCAGCGTAGAGGGCAGCATGAACACTGAAGCTTTCTTT

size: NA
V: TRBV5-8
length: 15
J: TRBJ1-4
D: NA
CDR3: CASSLEELGTEKLFF
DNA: TGTGCCAGCAGCTTGGAGGAACTCGGTACCGAAAAACTGTTTTTT

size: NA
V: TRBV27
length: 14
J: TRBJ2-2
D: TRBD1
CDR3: CASTRDRGAGELFF
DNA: TGTGCCAGCACCCGGGACAGGGGGGCCGGGGAGCTGTTTTTT

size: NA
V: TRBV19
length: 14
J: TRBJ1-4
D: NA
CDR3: CASRKDGRGEKLFF
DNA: TGTGCCAGTAGGAAAGACGGAAGGGGTGAAAAACTGTTTTTT

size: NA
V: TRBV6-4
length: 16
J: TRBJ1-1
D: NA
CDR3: CASSKGGRRKNTEAFF
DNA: TGTGCCAGCAGTAAGGGGGGACGCAGAAAGAACACTGAAGCTTTCTTT

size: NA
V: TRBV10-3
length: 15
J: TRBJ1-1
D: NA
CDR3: CAISERAVLNTEAFF
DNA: TGTGCCATCAGTGAGAGGGCAGTTCTTAACACTGAAGCTTTCTTT

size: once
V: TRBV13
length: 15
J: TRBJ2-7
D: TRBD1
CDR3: CASSYEGALRGEQYF
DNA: TGTGCCAGCAGCTACGAGGGGGCCCTAAGGGGCGAGCAGTACTTC

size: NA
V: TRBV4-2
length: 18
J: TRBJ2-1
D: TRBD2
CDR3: CASSQGPPRVAGVNEQFF
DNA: TGTGCCAGCAGCCAAGGCCCCCCGCGGGTAGCGGGGGTCAATGAGCAGTTCTTC

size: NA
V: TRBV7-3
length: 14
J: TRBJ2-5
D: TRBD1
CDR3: CASSLGTDEETQYF
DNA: TGTGCCAGCAGCCTCGGGACAGATGAAGAGACCCAGTACTTC

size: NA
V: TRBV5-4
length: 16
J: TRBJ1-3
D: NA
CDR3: CASSRGDTRSGNTIYF
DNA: TGTGCCAGCAGCCGCGGCGACACTCGCTCTGGAAACACCATATATTTT

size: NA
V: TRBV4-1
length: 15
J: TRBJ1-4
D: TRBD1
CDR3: CASSQVGRGLEKLFF
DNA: TGCGCCAGCAGCCAAGTGGGCAGGGGGCTTGAAAAACTGTTTTTT

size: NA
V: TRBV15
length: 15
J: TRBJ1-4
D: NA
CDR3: CATSFGQGGDEKLFF
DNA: TGTGCCACCAGCTTCGGCCAGGGCGGGGATGAAAAACTGTTTTTT

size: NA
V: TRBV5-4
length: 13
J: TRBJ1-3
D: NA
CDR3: CASSSSGRDTIYF
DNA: TGTGCCAGCAGCTCCTCAGGGAGGGACACCATATATTTT

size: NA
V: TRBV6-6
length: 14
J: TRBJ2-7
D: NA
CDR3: CASTEEGRNYEQYF
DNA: TGTGCCAGCACCGAAGAAGGACGGAACTACGAGCAGTACTTC

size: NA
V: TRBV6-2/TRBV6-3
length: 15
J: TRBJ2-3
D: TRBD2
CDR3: CASSFVAGATDTQYF
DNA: TGTGCCAGCAGTTTCGTAGCGGGGGCTACCGATACGCAGTATTTT

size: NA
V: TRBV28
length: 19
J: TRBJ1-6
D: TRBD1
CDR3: CASSSITEGQGDYNSPLHF
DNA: TGTGCCAGCAGTTCAATAACCGAAGGCCAGGGGGATTATAATTCACCCCTCCACTTT

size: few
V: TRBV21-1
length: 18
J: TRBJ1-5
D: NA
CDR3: CASSKAYDGTGVFQPQHF
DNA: TGTGCCAGCAGCAAAGCCTACGACGGGACAGGGGTTTTTCAGCCCCAGCATTTT

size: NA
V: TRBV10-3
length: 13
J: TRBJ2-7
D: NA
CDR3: CAISAALSDEQYF
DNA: TGTGCCATCAGTGCAGCCCTAAGTGACGAGCAGTACTTC

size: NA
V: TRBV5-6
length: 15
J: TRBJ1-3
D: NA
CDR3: CASSLGPSSGNTIYF
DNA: TGTGCCAGCAGCTTGGGGCCGTCCTCTGGAAACACCATATATTTT

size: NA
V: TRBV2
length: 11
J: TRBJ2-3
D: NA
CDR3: CASSYTDTQYF
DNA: TGTGCCAGTAGTTACACAGATACGCAGTATTTT

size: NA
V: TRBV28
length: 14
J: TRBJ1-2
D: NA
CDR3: CASSFPGISRGYTF
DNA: TGTGCCAGCAGTTTCCCGGGAATTAGCCGCGGCTACACCTTC

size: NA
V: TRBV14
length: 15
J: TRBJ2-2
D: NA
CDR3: CASSVRLGDDGELFF
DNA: TGTGCCAGCAGCGTTCGTCTAGGGGACGACGGGGAGCTGTTTTTT

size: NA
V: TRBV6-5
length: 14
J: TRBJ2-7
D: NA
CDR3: CASSKFGSSYEQYF
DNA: TGTGCCAGCAGTAAATTCGGGTCCTCCTACGAGCAGTACTTC

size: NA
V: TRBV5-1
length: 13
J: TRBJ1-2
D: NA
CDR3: CASSLDTGRGYTF
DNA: TGCGCCAGCAGCTTGGATACGGGAAGGGGCTACACCTTC

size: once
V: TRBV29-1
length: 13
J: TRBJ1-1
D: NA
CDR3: CSVEVGANTEAFF
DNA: TGCAGCGTTGAAGTCGGTGCGAACACTGAAGCTTTCTTT

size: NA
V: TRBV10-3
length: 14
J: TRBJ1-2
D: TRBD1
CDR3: CAISEADRLYGYTF
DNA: TGTGCCATCAGTGAGGCGGACAGGTTGTATGGCTACACCTTC

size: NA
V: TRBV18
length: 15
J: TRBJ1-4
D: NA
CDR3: CASSPAVGANEKLFF
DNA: TGTGCCAGCTCTCCCGCTGTCGGGGCTAATGAAAAACTGTTTTTT

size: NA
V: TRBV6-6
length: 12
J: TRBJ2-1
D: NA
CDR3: CASSYLDNEQFF
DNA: TGTGCCAGCAGTTACCTAGACAATGAGCAGTTCTTC

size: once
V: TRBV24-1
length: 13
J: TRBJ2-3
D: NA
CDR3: CATSDFPSDTQYF
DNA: TGTGCCACCAGTGATTTCCCTAGCGACACGCAGTATTTT